This TCR beta chain was captured by sequencing in a study of identical twins. Study conclusions and caveats: Invariant MAIT and iNKT cells are populations that could partly confound zero-insertion analyses. Interpretation of the results relied on cross-sectional statistical analysis and not on following the same donors.

TCRdb independently ran MiXCR on the 5' RACE reads; one entry per CDR3 protein. Of a few hundred thousand distinct CDR3 sequences in the sample, about 10% are singletons; the top ten hold roughly 9%. This clonotype was recorded a few times. Its antigen is not known. The CDR3 extends over 17 amino acids. Germline trimming cut 3 bases from V and 6 bases from J; bases unmatched to any gene: 15. Specimen: naive T cells sorted from blood. The chain joins TRBV12-3 or TRBV12-4 to TRBJ2-3, with 7 bases identical to TRBD2. The sequence came from a woman between 50 and 59 years old in good health. Here the CDR3 DNA reads TGTGCCAGCAGTTTTACTAGCGCCCGGGGTAATATGGATACGCAGTATTTT. It encodes CASSFTSARGNMDTQYF.